Listed here are 30 T cell receptor beta chains from one sample, sequenced in a study of T-cell memory formation after mild COVID-19. TCRdb itself ran the 5' RACE reads through MiXCR, one entry per CDR3 protein. The data contain 250,000 to 350,000 distinct CDR3 sequences, around 15% of them seen just once; the ten biggest clones take up less than 30%. The sequenced sample was PBMCs or a T cell subset sorted from them (not recorded which). The receptors come from a man younger than 35 who had mild COVID-19 (a few samples of this study predate the infection). Cell type and time point are not known.

CDR3 sequence (DNA): TGTGCCAGCAGTCCACCGACGGTTTTACGGGGGAAACTGTTTTTT. Translation gives CASSPPTVLRGKLFF. The chain links TRBV28 to TRBJ1-4, with D perhaps TRBD1 (5 bases). Germline values: CDR1 MDHEN, CDR2 SYDVKM. Trimming left V 5 bases short and J 11 bases short, with 21 bases between. The CDR3 runs to 15 residues.

CDR3 region: CASSFSGREKLFF. The CDR3, as DNA: TGTGCCAGCAGCTTTTCAGGGCGGGAAAAACTGTTTTTT. This chain links TRBV5-4 with TRBJ1-4; D possibly corresponds to TRBD1 (5 bases). Between the trimmed V and J ends, which lost 2 bases and 8 bases, there was a span of 10 bases. Germline V gene data show CDR1 as SGHNT and CDR2 as YYREEE (reference sequence). The CDR3 is 13 amino acids.

The V gene is TRBV5-1, the J gene TRBJ1-2; possibly TRBD1 for D (6 bases). The CDR3 runs to 16 residues. CDR1 and CDR2 (germline): SGHRS, YFSETQ. The V and J ends lost 4 bases and 7 bases respectively, with 23 bases between them. As DNA, the CDR3 is TGCGCCAGCAGCATAGAGCCCGGGACACAGGGAGGTGGCTACACCTTC. Its protein product is CASSIEPGTQGGGYTF.

The rearrangement links TRBV3-1 to TRBJ2-1, with D hard to call. There are 15 residues in the CDR3. V lost 0 bases and J 5 bases, leaving 11 bases between the germline ends. Germline CDR1 and CDR2: LGHDT and YNNKEL (reference sequence). The CDR3 DNA is TGTGCCAGCAGCCAAGAGTGGTGGTCCAACAATGAGCAGTTCTTC. Residues: CASSQEWWSNNEQFF.

CDR3 coding DNA: TGCAGCGTTATCGGGGACACTCAGGGGCAGGGCTATGGCTACACCTTC. Translation gives CSVIGDTQGQGYGYTF. This chain links TRBV29-1 with TRBJ1-2; D is perhaps TRBD1 (6 bases). Germline CDR1 SQVTM, CDR2 ANQGSEA. The CDR3 loop spans 16 amino acids. The V end lost 5 bases, the J end lost 4 bases, and 23 bases lay between the germline ends.

The chain links TRBV2 to TRBJ1-1; D is perhaps TRBD1 (6 bases). Germline CDR1 reads SNHLY; CDR2 reads FYNNEI. The CDR3 sequence is 13 residues long. The germline V and J ends were trimmed by 2 bases and 7 bases, with 11 bases remaining between them. The CDR3 coding sequence is TGTGCCAGCAGTGAACAGGGGACGGATGAAGCTTTCTTT. Its translation is CASSEQGTDEAFF.

A few counts support this clonotype. This rearrangement joins TRBV15 to TRBJ2-7; 7 nucleotides agree with TRBD1. Unmatched junction bases numbered 8, after V lost 0 bases and J lost 3 bases. CDR3 length equals 16 residues. CDR1 LNHNV and CDR2 YYDKDF come from the germline V gene (reference sequence). CDR3 in DNA: TGTGCCACCAGCAGAGAAACCAGGGGGTATCACTACGAGCAGTACTTC. As protein: CATSRETRGYHYEQYF.

This chain uses TRBV6-2 or TRBV6-3 with TRBJ2-1, with D perhaps TRBD1 or TRBD2 (5 bases each). The germline V gene has CDR1 MNHEY and CDR2 SVGEGT. The CDR3 totals 13 residues. Trimming took 0 bases from V and 10 from J, leaving 10 bases between them. CDR3 region: CASSYSGVAEQFF. For the CDR3, the DNA is TGTGCCAGCAGTTACTCGGGGGTAGCGGAGCAGTTCTTC.

In its sample, this clonotype was seen many times. The V call is TRBV7-9, the J call TRBJ2-3; tentative D call: TRBD2 (6 bases). V was shortened by 1 base and J by 0 bases, with 17 bases between the two germline ends. CDR3 length: 18 residues. Germline CDR1 and CDR2: SEHNR and FQNEAQ (reference sequence). The CDR3 coding sequence is TGTGCCAGCAGCTTAGGACTAGATTGGGGCACTAGCACAGATACGCAGTATTTT. This encodes CASSLGLDWGTSTDTQYF.

This rearrangement joins TRBV6-6 to TRBJ1-6; D call uncertain. Trimming pared 2 bases from V and 9 bases from J, leaving 11 bases between. The CDR3 sequence is 14 residues long. Germline values: CDR1 MNHNY, CDR2 SVGAGI (reference sequence). The CDR3 bases are TGTGCCAGCAGTTACCCGGACGGAGCTTCACCCCTCCACTTT. It codes for CASSYPDGASPLHF.

The V and J genes are TRBV2 and TRBJ2-3, with D possibly TRBD1 on 5 matching bases. Germline CDR1 reads SNHLY; CDR2 reads FYNNEI. Deletions cut 4 bases from V and 11 bases from J, with 16 bases between. The CDR3 extends over 13 amino acids. The CDR3, as DNA: TGTGCCAGCAGTGGGAACCGGACACCGCGGCAGTATTTT. Its translation is CASSGNRTPRQYF.

In its sample, this clonotype was seen a few times. This chain links TRBV20-1 with TRBJ1-4; the D is unclear. Germline CDR1 is DFQATT and CDR2 is SNEGSKA (reference sequence). Trimming shortened V by 1 base and J by 11 bases, and 17 bases separated the two germline ends. The CDR3 covers 14 residues. This CDR3 reads CSARVLASEGKLFF. CDR3 nucleotide sequence: TGCAGTGCTAGAGTGCTTGCCTCAGAAGGGAAACTGTTTTTT.

This clonotype was seen repeatedly, ten times or more. The chain carries TRBV5-1 and TRBJ2-7; D is perhaps TRBD1 (5 bases). This CDR3 contains 14 residues. The ends were cut back, 0 bases at V and 2 bases at J, with 9 bases in the middle. Germline V gene data show CDR1 as SGHRS and CDR2 as YFSETQ. The DNA of the CDR3 is TGCGCCAGCAGCTTGGGACAGCCACCCTACGAGCAGTACGTC. Translating gives CASSLGQPPYEQYV.

This clonotype was seen only a few times. V is TRBV12-3 or TRBV12-4 and J is TRBJ1-1; TRBD1 is a possible D gene (6 bases). Trimming cost V 7 bases and J 5 bases, with 14 bases left between them. CDR3 size: 13 residues. CDR3 sequence reads: CASTRTVGTEAFF. CDR3 bases: TGTGCCAGCACGAGGACAGTTGGAACTGAAGCTTTCTTT.

The rearrangement uses TRBV7-3 and TRBJ2-1, with TRBD2 identical over 7 bases. The CDR3 has 14 amino acids. With 1 base clipped from V and 7 bases from J, the junction kept 4 bases outside the gene matches. CDR1 and CDR2 from the germline V gene are SGHTA and FQGTGA. The DNA for the CDR3 is TGTGCCAGCAGCTTAAACTGGGGGGGGAATGAGCAGTTCTTC. Protein product: CASSLNWGGNEQFF. The whole variable domain, filled in from reference TRBV7-3 and TRBJ2-1, reads GAGVSQTPSNKVTEKGKYVELRCDPISGHTALYWYRQSLGQGPEFLIYFQGTGAADDSGLPNDRFFAVRPEGSVSTLKIQRTERGDSAVYLCASSLNWGGNEQFFGPGTRLTVL.

The chain has TRBV11-2 and TRBJ2-7; D is possibly TRBD1 (5 bases). The ends were cut back, 5 bases at V and 0 bases at J, with 11 bases in the middle. This CDR3 has 14 residues. Germline CDR1 reads SGHAT; CDR2 reads FQNNGV. Here the CDR3 reads CASSQQASSYEQYV. The CDR3 DNA reads TGTGCCAGCAGCCAACAGGCAAGCTCCTACGAGCAGTACGTC.

This clonotype was seen a few times. This chain joins TRBV7-7 and TRBJ2-5; 9 nucleotides agree with TRBD1. Unmatched junction bases numbered 4, after V lost 3 bases and J lost 5 bases. The germline CDR1 and CDR2 sequences are SSHAT and FNYEAQ (reference sequence). This CDR3 is built from 14 residues. The DNA for the CDR3 is TGTGCCAGCAGCTTGGGGACAGGGTTCGAGACCCAGTACTTC. It specifies CASSLGTGFETQYF.

V usage is TRBV6-5 and J usage is TRBJ2-5; 9 bases fit TRBD1. Germline V gene lookup returns CDR1 MNHEY and CDR2 SVGAGI. Losses at the gene ends were 5 bases for V and 5 bases for J; bases not matched to a gene: 9. CDR3 length: 15 residues. CDR3 protein: CASSPRQGVWETQYF. For the CDR3, the DNA is TGTGCCAGCAGTCCACGACAGGGGGTATGGGAGACCCAGTACTTC.

The rearrangement uses TRBV6-2 or TRBV6-3 and TRBJ1-5; 9 bases map to TRBD1. CDR1 and CDR2 (germline): MNHEY, SVGEGT. Trimming at V came to 6 bases and at J to 7 bases, leaving 4 bases not matched to a gene. The CDR3 loop spans 13 amino acids. The chain's CDR3 is CASSGQGMQPQHF. In DNA form, the CDR3 reads TGTGCCAGCAGCGGACAGGGGATGCAGCCCCAGCATTTT.

Only a few counts were recorded for this clonotype. This rearrangement joins TRBV4-1 to TRBJ2-4; TRBD2 might be the D (6 bases). Between the trimmed V and J ends, which lost 4 bases and 2 bases, there was a span of 12 bases. CDR1 is MGHRA, CDR2 YSYEKL, per germline. The CDR3 consists of 15 residues. In DNA form, the CDR3 reads TGCGCCAGCAGCCTCCGGGACTCACCCAAAAACATTCAGTACTTC. Its translation: CASSLRDSPKNIQYF.

The V gene is TRBV28, the J gene TRBJ2-1; TRBD2 is a possible D gene (5 bases). Trimming shortened V by 6 bases and J by 10 bases, and 16 bases separated the two germline ends. The CDR3 sequence is 13 residues long. Germline V lookup: CDR1 MDHEN, CDR2 SYDVKM. CDR3 amino acids: CASSRPLPGEQFF. CDR3 DNA: TGTGCCAGCAGCCGTCCCCTTCCGGGGGAGCAGTTCTTC.

The chain employs TRBV2 and TRBJ2-5, with D possibly being TRBD1 (6 bases). With 6 bases removed from V and 2 bases from J, the gap between germline ends came to 16 bases. Germline V gene data show CDR1 as SNHLY and CDR2 as FYNNEI. The CDR3 extends over 15 amino acids. CDR3 sequence reads: CASSAVRGPQETQYF. DNA for the CDR3: TGTGCCAGCAGCGCCGTCAGGGGACCTCAAGAGACCCAGTACTTC.

The CDR3 region is CASRGQAYEQYF. The CDR3 DNA reads TGTGCCAGCAGAGGCCAAGCGTACGAGCAGTACTTC. The chain couples TRBV6-2 or TRBV6-3 to TRBJ2-7; D not certain. The germline gives CDR1 MNHEY, CDR2 SVGEGT. This CDR3 comprises 12 residues. The V and J ends lost 6 bases and 4 bases respectively, with 10 bases between them.

This sequence joins TRBV7-9 and TRBJ2-7; 7 nucleotides agree with TRBD1. Germline V gene sequence: CDR1 SEHNR, CDR2 FQNEAQ (reference sequence). V shed 5 bases and J 6 bases; nucleotides not matched to a gene: 7. CDR3 length: 13 amino acids. Here the CDR3 DNA reads TGTGCCAGCAGCATTGGACAGGACCTCGAGCAGTACGTC. Its translation: CASSIGQDLEQYV.

This sequence joins TRBV4-1 and TRBJ2-5; D unclear. Germline CDR1 reads MGHRA; CDR2 reads YSYEKL. The CDR3 is 14 residues long. Deletions cut 0 bases from V and 1 base from J, with 6 bases between. CDR3 protein: CASSQDRPQETQYF. The CDR3 coding sequence is TGCGCCAGCAGCCAAGACAGACCCCAAGAGACCCAGTACTTC.

This rearrangement joins TRBV5-1 to TRBJ1-5, with TRBD1 as a possible D gene (6 bases). The CDR3 spans 15 residues. Germline CDR1 and CDR2: SGHRS and YFSETQ. The V end was cut by 4 bases, the J end by 0 bases, with 11 bases between. The CDR3 nucleotides read TGCGCCAGCAGCCCGACAGGTCATAGCAATCAGCCCCAGCATTTT. Its protein product is CASSPTGHSNQPQHF. Combining the CDR3 with reference TRBV5-1 and TRBJ1-5 gives the whole variable domain KAGVTQTPRYLIKTRGQQVTLSCSPISGHRSVSWYQQTPGQGLQFLFEYFSETQRNKGNFPGRFSGRQFSNSRSEMNVSTLELGDSALYLCASSPTGHSNQPQHFGDGTRLSIL.

In this sample, this clonotype turned up many times. The gene calls are TRBV30 and TRBJ2-4; the D is unclear. V was clipped by 1 base and J by 8 bases, with 6 bases between them. CDR1 is GTSNPN, CDR2 SVGIG, per germline (reference sequence). The CDR3 spans 11 residues. The CDR3 loop reads CAWSGSYIQYF. The CDR3 coding sequence is TGTGCCTGGAGTGGGAGCTACATTCAGTACTTC. The whole variable domain, remainder taken from reference TRBV30 and TRBJ2-4, is SQTIHQWPATLVQPVGSPLSLECTVEGTSNPNLYWYRQAAGRGLQLLFYSVGIGQISSEVPQNLSASRPQDRQFILSSKKLLLSDSGFYLCAWSGSYIQYFGAGTRLSVL.

V gene TRBV4-3 combines with J gene TRBJ2-7; TRBD1 might be the D (6 bases). The CDR3 totals 12 residues. Trimming shortened V by 3 bases and J by 6 bases, and 9 bases separated the two germline ends. The germline V gene has CDR1 LGHNA and CDR2 YSLEER. The CDR3 bases are TGCGCCAGCAGCCACAGGGGTTGCGAGCAGTACTTC. Its protein is CASSHRGCEQYF.

This clonotype was seen many times. The DNA for the CDR3 is TGTGCCAGCAGCCGACTAGCGGGGCGCGGGGATACGCAGTATTTT. As protein: CASSRLAGRGDTQYF. The gene calls are TRBV5-5 and TRBJ2-3; 11 bases fit TRBD2. Germline CDR1 and CDR2: SGHKS and YYEKEE (reference sequence). After removal of 4 bases from V and 6 bases from J, the junction contained 7 bases not matched to a gene. CDR3 length: 15 amino acids.

This clonotype was seen repeatedly, ten times or more. The CDR3 reads CASSLDPMGTEAFF. The CDR3 DNA reads TGTGCCAGCAGCTTGGACCCCATGGGTACTGAAGCTTTCTTT. The genes are TRBV7-8 and TRBJ1-1; D gene unclear. Germline V gene sequence: CDR1 SGHVS, CDR2 FQNEAQ. This CDR3 is 14 amino acids long. Trimming pared 3 bases from V and 5 bases from J, leaving 13 bases between.